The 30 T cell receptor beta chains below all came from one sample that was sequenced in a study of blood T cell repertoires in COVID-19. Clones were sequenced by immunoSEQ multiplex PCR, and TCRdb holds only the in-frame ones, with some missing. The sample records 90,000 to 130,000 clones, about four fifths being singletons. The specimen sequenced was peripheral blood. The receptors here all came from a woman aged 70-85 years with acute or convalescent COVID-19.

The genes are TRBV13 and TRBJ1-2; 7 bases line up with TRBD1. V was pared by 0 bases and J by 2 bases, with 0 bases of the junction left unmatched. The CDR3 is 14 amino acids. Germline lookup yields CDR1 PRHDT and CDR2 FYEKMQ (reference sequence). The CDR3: CASSLGTGNYGYTF. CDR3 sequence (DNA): TGTGCCAGCAGCTTAGGGACAGGGAACTATGGCTACACCTTC.

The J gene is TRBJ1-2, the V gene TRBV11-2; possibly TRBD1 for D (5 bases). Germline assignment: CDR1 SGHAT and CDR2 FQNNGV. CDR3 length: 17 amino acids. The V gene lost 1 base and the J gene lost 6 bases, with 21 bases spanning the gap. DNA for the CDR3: TGTGCCAGCAGCTTAGTCGGGGGTTTAGGGACCTGGGATGGCTACACCTTC. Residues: CASSLVGGLGTWDGYTF.

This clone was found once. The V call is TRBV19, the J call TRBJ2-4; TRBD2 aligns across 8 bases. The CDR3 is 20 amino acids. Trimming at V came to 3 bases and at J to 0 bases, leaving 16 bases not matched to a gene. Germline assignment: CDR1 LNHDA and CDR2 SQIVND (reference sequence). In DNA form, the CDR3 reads TGTGCCAGTAGTATCCCTCTGGTCCCGGGACTAGATATAGCCAAAAACATTCAGTACTTC. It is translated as CASSIPLVPGLDIAKNIQYF.

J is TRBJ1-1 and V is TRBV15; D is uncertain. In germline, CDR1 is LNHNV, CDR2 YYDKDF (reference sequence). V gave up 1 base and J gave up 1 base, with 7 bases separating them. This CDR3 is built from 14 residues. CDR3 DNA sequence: TGTGCCACCAGCAGAGGTTCAGAGAACACTGAAGCTTTCTTT. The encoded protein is CATSRGSENTEAFF.

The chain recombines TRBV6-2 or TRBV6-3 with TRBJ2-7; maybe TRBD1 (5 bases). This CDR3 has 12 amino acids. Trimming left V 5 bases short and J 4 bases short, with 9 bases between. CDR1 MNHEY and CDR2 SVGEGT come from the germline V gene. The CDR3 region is CASSSQGYEQYV. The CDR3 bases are TGTGCCAGCAGTAGCCAGGGTTACGAGCAGTACGTC.

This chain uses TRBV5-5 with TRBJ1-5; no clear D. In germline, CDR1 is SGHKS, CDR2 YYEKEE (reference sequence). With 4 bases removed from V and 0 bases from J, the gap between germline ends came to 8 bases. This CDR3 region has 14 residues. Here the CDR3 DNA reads TGTGCCAGCAGCCTTTCTTATAGCAATCAGCCCCAGCATTTT. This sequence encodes CASSLSYSNQPQHF.

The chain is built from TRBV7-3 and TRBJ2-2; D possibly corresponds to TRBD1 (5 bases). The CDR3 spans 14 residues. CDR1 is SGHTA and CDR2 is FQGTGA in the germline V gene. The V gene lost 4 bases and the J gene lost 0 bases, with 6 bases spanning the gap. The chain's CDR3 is CASSSTANTGELFF. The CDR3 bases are TGTGCCAGCAGCTCGACAGCGAACACCGGGGAGCTGTTTTTT.

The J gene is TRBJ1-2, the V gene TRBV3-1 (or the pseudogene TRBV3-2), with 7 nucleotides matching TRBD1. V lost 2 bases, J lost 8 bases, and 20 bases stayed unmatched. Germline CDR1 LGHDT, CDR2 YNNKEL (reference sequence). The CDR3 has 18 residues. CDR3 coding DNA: TGTGCCAGCAGCCAACTAAGGGGGCATGCAGTTAAGATCGGGGGCTACACCTTC. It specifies CASSQLRGHAVKIGGYTF.

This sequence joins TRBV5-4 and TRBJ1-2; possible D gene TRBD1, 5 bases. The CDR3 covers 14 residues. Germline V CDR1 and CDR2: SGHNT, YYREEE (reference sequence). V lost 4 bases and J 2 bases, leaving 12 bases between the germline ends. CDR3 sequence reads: CASSPQTENYGYTF. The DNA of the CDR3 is TGTGCCAGCAGCCCCCAGACAGAGAACTATGGCTACACCTTC.

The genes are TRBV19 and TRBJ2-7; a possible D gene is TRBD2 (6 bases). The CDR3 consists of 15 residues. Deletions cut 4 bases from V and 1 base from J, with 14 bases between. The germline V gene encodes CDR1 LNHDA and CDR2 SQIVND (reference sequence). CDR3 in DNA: TGTGCCAGTAGTACCTCCTCCGGGGGATCCTACGAGCAGTACTTC. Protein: CASSTSSGGSYEQYF.

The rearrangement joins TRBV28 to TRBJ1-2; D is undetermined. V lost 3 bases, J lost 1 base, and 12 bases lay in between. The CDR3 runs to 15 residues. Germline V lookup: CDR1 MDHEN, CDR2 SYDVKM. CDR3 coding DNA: TGTGCCAGCAGTTTCTCTGGGAGCCTTAACTATGGCTACACCTTC. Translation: CASSFSGSLNYGYTF.

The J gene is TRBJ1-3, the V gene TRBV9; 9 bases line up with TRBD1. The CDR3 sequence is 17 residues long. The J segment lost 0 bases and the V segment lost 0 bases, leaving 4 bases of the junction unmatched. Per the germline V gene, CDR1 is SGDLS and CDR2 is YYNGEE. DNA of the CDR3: TGTGCCAGCAGCGTAGGGGACAGGGCGGGCTCTGGAAACACCATATATTTT. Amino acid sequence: CASSVGDRAGSGNTIYF.

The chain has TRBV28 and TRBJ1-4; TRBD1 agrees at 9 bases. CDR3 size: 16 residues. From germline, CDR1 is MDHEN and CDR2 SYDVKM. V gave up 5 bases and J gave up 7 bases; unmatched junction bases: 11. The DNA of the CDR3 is TGTGCCAGCAGTATCAATGAACAGGGGGCGGGTGAAAAACTGTTTTTT. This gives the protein CASSINEQGAGEKLFF. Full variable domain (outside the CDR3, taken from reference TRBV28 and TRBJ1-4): DVKVTQSSRYLVKRTGEKVFLECVQDMDHENMFWYRQDPGLGLRLIYFSYDVKMKEKGDIPEGYSVSREKKERFSLILESASTNQTSMYLCASSINEQGAGEKLFFGSGTQLSVL.

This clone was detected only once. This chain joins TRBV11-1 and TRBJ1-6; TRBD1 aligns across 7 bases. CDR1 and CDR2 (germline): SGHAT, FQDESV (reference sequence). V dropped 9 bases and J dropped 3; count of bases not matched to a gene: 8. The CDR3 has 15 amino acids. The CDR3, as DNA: TGTGCCAGTTCTCCGGGACAGAGCTATAATTCACCCCTCCACTTT. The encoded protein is CASSPGQSYNSPLHF.

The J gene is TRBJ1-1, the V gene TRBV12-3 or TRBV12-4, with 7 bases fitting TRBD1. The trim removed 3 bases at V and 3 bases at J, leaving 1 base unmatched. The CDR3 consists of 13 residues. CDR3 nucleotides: TGTGCCAGCAGTTTTGACAGGGACACTGAAGCTTTCTTT. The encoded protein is CASSFDRDTEAFF.

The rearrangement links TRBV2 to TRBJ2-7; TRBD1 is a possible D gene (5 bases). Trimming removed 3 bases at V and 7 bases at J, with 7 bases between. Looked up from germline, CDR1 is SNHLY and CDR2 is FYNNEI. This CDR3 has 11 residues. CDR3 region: CASSDRVEQYF. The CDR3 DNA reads TGTGCCAGCAGTGACAGGGTAGAGCAGTACTTC.

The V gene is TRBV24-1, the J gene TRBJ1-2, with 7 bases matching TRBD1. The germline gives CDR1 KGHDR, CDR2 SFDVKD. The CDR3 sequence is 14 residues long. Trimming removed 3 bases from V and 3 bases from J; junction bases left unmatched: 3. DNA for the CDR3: TGTGCCACCAGTGATACAGGGGAATACTATGGCTACACCTTC. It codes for CATSDTGEYYGYTF.

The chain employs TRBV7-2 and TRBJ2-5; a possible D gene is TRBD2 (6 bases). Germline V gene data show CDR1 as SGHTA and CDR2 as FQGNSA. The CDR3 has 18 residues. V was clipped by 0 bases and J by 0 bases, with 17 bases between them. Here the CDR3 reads CASSLARLSGYHQETQYF. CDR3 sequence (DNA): TGTGCCAGCAGCTTAGCGCGGCTAAGCGGGTACCACCAAGAGACCCAGTACTTC.

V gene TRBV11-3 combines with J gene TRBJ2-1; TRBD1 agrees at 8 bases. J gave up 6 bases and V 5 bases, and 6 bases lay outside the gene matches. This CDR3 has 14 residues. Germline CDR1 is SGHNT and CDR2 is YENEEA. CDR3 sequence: CASSPGQGRNEQFF. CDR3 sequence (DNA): TGTGCCAGCAGCCCCGGACAGGGACGCAATGAGCAGTTCTTC.

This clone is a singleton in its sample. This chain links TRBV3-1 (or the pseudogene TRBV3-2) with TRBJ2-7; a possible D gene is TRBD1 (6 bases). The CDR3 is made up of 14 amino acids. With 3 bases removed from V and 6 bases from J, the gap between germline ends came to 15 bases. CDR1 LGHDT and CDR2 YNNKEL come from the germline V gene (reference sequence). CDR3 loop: CASSHGQSFGEQYF. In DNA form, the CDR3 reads TGTGCCAGCAGCCACGGACAGTCCTTTGGCGAGCAGTACTTC.

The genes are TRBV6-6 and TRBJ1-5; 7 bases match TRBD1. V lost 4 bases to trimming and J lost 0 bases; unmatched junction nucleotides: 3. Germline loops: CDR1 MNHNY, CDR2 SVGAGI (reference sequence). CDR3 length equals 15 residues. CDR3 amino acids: CASSSNRGSNQPQHF. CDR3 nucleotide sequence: TGTGCCAGCAGTTCTAACAGGGGTAGCAATCAGCCCCAGCATTTT.

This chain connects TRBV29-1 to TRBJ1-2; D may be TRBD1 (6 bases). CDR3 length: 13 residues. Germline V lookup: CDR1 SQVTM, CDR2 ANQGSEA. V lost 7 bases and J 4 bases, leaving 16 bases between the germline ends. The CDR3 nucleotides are TGCAGCGCCGTGGGGCAGGGGACCTATGGCTACACCTTC. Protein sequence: CSAVGQGTYGYTF.

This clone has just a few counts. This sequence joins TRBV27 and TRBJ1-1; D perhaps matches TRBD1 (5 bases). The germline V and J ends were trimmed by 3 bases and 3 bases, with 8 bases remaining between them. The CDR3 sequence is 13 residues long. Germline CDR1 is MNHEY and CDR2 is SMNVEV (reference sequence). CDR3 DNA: TGTGCCAGCAGTTTCGTCAGGGACACTGAAGCTTTCTTT. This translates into CASSFVRDTEAFF.

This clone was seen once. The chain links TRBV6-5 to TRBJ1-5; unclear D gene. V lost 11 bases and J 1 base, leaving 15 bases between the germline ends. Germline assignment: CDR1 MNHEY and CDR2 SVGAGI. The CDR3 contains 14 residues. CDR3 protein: CAVASARSNQPQHF. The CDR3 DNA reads TGTGCCGTGGCTTCGGCGCGGAGCAATCAGCCCCAGCATTTT.

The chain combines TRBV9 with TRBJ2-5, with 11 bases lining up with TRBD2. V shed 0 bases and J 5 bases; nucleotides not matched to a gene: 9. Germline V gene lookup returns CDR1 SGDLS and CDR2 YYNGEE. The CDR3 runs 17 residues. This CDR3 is CASSVGLAGGFSETQYF. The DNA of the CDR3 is TGTGCCAGCAGCGTAGGGTTAGCGGGGGGGTTTTCGGAGACCCAGTACTTC.

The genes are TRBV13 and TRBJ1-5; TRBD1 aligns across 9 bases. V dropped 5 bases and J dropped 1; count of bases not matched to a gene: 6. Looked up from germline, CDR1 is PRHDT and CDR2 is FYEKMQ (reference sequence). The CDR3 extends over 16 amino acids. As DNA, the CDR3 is TGTGCCAGCAGCCGCAGACAGGGGGTGAGCAATCAGCCCCAGCATTTT. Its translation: CASSRRQGVSNQPQHF.

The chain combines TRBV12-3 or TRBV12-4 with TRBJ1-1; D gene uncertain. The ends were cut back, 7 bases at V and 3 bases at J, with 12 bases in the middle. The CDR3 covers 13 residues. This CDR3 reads CASTFREDTEAFF. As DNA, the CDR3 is TGTGCCAGCACCTTTAGAGAGGACACTGAAGCTTTCTTT.

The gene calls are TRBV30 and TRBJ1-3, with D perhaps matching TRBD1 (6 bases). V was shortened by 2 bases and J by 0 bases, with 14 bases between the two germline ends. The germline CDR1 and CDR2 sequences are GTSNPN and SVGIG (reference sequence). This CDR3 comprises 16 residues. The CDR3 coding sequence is TGTGCCTGGAGTAAGGGGACAAAAACCTCTGGAAACACCATATATTTT. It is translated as CAWSKGTKTSGNTIYF.

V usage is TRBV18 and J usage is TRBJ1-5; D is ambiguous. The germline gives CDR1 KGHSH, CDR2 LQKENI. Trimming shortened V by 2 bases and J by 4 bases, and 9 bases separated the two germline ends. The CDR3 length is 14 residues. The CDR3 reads CASSPMEGNQPQHF. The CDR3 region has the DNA TGTGCCAGCTCACCAATGGAGGGAAATCAGCCCCAGCATTTT.

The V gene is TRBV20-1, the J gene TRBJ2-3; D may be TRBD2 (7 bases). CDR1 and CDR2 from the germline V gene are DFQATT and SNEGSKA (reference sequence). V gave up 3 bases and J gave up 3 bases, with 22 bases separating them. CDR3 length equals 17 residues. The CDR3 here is CSASGRGHTGGTDTQYF. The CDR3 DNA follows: TGCAGTGCTAGTGGGCGGGGGCACACCGGGGGAACAGATACGCAGTATTTT.